What follows describes a single T cell receptor (beta chain). These data belong to a study of blood T cell repertoires in COVID-19. Overall study context: Acute and convalescent COVID-19 specimens originated in the United States, Italy and Spain. PBMCs, B-cell-depleted T cells, or T cells were the source of the cDNA or gDNA that made up the material.

Participants spanned ages roughly 18 to 95 years and resided in roughly 26 US areas. Cohort assignment relied on participant-reported clinical history. Measured with immunoSEQ multiplex PCR; TCRdb has only the in-frame clones, and not every one. The data show about 140,000 clones, 84% seen once. The source of this sequence is a woman in her 50s with acute COVID-19. The sample consisted of PBMCs or T cells enriched from blood (not recorded which).

The CDR3 DNA is TGTGCCAGCAGCCCCACGGCAGATACGCAGTATTTT. It is translated as CASSPTADTQYF. This chain joins TRBV7-9 and TRBJ2-3; D not certain. With 5 bases removed from V and 4 bases from J, the gap between germline ends came to 7 bases. The length of the CDR3 is 12 residues. Germline V gene lookup returns CDR1 SEHNR and CDR2 FQNEAQ (reference sequence).